This T cell receptor (beta chain) emerged from a study of blood T cell repertoires in COVID-19. Study information: Sites in the United States, Italy and Spain provided acute and convalescent COVID-19 samples. T cells, B-cell-depleted T cells, or PBMCs provided the cDNA or gDNA that served as material.

In the source study's methods: Estimates of nucleated cell counts were drawn from the amplification of reference gene primers. The repertoire was sequenced with immunoSEQ multiplex PCR; TCRdb's copy has only in-frame clones and lacks some. Clone size and V and J calls were adopted from that table, with D and trimming inferred from the DNA. In the table there are under 150,000 clones, more than 65% of which are singletons. The CDR3 has 16 residues. Germline V CDR1 and CDR2: LNHDA, SQIVND (reference sequence). The V segment lost 1 base and the J segment 6 bases; nucleotides outside the gene matches: 6.

This sequence was found in a man between 45 and 60 years old with acute or convalescent COVID-19. What was sequenced was peripheral blood. V gene TRBV19 combines with J gene TRBJ2-5; 12 nucleotides line up with TRBD1. CDR3 protein: CASSIVWDRGRQTQYF. The CDR3 DNA reads TGTGCCAGTAGTATAGTCTGGGACAGGGGGCGTCAGACCCAGTACTTC. The full variable domain, rest sourced from reference TRBV19 and TRBJ2-5, is DGGITQSPKYLFRKEGQNVTLSCEQNLNHDAMYWYRQDPGQGLRLIYYSQIVNDFQKGDIAEGYSVSREKKESFPLTVTSAQKNPTAFYLCASSIVWDRGRQTQYFGPGTRLLVL.